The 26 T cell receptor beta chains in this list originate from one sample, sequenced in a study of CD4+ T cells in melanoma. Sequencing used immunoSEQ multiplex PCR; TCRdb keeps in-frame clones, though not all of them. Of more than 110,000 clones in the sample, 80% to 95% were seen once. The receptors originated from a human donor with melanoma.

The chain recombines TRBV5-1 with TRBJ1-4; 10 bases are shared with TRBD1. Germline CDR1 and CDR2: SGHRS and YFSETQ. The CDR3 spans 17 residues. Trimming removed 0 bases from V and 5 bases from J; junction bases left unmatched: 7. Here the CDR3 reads CASSLGQGASFNEKLFF. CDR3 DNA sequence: TGCGCCAGCAGCTTGGGACAGGGGGCATCTTTCAATGAAAAACTGTTTTTT.

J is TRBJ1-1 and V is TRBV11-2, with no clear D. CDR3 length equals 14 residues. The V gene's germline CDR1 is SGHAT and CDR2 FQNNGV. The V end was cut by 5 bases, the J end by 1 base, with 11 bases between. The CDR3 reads CASSPHPGNTEAFF. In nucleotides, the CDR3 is TGTGCCAGCAGCCCCCACCCTGGGAACACTGAAGCTTTCTTT.

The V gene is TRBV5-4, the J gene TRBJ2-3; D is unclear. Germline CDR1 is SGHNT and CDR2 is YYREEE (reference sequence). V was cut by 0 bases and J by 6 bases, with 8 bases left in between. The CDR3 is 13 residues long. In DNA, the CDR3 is TGTGCCAGCAGCTTGGAATTCGGGGATACGCAGTATTTT. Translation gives CASSLEFGDTQYF.

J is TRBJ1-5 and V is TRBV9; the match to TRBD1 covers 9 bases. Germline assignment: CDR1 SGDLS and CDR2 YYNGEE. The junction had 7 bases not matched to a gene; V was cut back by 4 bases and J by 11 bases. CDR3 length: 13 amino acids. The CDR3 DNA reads TGTGCCAGCAGCCCCAGGGACAGGGACACCCAGCATTTT. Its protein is CASSPRDRDTQHF.

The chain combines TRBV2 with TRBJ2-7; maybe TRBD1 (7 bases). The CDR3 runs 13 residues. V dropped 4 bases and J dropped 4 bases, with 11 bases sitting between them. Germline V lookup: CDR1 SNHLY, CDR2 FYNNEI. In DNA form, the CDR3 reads TGTGCCAGCAGTGCTGCAGGGGGGTACGAGCAGTACTTC. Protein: CASSAAGGYEQYF.

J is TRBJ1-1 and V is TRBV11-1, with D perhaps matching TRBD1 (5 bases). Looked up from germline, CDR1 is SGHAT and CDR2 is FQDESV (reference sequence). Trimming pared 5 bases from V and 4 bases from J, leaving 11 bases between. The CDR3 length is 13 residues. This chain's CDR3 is CASSPRVSTEAFF. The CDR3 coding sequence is TGTGCCAGCAGCCCCAGGGTAAGCACTGAAGCTTTCTTT. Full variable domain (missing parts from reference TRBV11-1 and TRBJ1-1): EAEVAQSPRYKITEKSQAVAFWCDPISGHATLYWYRQILGQGPELLVQFQDESVVDDSQLPKDRFSAERLKGVDSTLKIQPAELGDSAMYLCASSPRVSTEAFFGQGTRLTVV.

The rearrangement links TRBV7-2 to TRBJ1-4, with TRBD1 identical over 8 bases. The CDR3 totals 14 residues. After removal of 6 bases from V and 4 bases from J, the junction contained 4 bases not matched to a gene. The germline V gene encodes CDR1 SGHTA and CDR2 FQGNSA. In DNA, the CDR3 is TGTGCCAGCAGGAGGGACAGGCGTAATGAAAAACTGTTTTTT. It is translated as CASRRDRRNEKLFF.

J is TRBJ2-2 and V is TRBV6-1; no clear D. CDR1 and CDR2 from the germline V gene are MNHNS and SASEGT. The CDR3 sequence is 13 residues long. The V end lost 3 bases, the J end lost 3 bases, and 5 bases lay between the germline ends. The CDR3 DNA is TGTGCCAGCAGTGAGAGATACACCGGGGAGCTGTTTTTT. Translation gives CASSERYTGELFF.

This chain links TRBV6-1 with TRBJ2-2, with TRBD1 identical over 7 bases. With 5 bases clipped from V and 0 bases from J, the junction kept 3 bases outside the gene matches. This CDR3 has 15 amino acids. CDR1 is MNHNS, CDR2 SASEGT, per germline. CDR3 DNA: TGTGCCAGCAGTCTTCAGGGGGCGAACACCGGGGAGCTGTTTTTT. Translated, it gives CASSLQGANTGELFF.

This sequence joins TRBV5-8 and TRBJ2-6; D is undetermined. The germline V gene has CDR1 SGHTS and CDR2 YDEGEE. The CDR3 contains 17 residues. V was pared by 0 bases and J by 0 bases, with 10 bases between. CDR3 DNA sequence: TGTGCCAGCAGCTTGGCCTGGCTAATCTCTGGGGCCAACGTCCTGACTTTC. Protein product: CASSLAWLISGANVLTF.

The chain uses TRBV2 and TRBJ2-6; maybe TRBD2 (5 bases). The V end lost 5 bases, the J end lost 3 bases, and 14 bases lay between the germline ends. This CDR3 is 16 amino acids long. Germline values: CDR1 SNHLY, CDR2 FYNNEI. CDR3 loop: CASSLVRGYGANVLTF. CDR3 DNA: TGTGCCAGCAGTCTCGTTCGGGGTTATGGGGCCAACGTCCTGACTTTC.

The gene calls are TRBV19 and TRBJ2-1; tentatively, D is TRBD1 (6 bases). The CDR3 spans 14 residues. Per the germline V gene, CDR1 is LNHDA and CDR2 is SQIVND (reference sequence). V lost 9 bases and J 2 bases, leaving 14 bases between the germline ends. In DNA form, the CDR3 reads TGTGCCAGCTTCAGGGGCCCCCCCTACAATGAGCAGTTCTTC. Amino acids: CASFRGPPYNEQFF. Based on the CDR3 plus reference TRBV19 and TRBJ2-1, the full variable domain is DGGITQSPKYLFRKEGQNVTLSCEQNLNHDAMYWYRQDPGQGLRLIYYSQIVNDFQKGDIAEGYSVSREKKESFPLTVTSAQKNPTAFYLCASFRGPPYNEQFFGPGTRLTVL.

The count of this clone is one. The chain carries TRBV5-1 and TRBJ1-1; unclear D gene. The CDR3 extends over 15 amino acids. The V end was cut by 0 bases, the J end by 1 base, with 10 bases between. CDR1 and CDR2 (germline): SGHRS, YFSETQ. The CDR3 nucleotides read TGCGCCAGCAGCTTGGGTCCGGGTAAGAACACTGAAGCTTTCTTT. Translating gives CASSLGPGKNTEAFF.

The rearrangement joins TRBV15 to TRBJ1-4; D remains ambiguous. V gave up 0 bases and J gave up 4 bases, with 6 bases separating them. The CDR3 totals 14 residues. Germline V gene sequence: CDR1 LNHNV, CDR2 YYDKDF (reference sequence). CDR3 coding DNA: TGTGCCACCAGCAGAGAGAGCCATAATGAAAAACTGTTTTTT. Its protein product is CATSRESHNEKLFF.

The CDR3: CASSARTGEIEKLFF. DNA of the CDR3: TGTGCCAGCAGCGCCCGTACAGGGGAGATCGAAAAACTGTTTTTT. The chain is built from TRBV9 and TRBJ1-4; 7 positions agree with TRBD1. V lost 3 bases, J lost 8 bases, and 10 bases stayed unmatched. Germline assignment: CDR1 SGDLS and CDR2 YYNGEE. The CDR3 length is 15 residues.

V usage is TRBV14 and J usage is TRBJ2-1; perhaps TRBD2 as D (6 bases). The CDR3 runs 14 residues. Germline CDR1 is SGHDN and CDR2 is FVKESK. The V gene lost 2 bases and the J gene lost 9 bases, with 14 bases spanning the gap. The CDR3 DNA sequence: TGTGCCAGCAGCCAAACAGTTCTGGGGGGTGAGCAGTTCTTC. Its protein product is CASSQTVLGGEQFF.

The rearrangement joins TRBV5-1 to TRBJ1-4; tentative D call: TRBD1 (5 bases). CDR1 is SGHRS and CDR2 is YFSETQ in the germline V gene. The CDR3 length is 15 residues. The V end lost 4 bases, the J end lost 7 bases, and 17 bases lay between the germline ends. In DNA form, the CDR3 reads TGCGCCAGCAGCAGGGACGCCCAAGGCGGTGAAAAACTGTTTTTT. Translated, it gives CASSRDAQGGEKLFF.

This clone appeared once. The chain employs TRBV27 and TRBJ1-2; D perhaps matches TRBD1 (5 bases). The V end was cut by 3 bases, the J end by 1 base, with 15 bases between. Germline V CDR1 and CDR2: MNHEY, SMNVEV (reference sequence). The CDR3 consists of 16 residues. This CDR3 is CASSLVGGEFNYGYTF. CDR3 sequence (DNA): TGTGCCAGCAGTTTGGTTGGGGGAGAGTTTAACTATGGCTACACCTTC.

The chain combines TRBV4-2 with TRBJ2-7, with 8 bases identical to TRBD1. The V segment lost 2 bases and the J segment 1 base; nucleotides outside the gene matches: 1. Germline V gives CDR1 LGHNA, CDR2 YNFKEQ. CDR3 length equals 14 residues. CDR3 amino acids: CASSQWTGSYEQYF. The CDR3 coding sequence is TGTGCCAGCAGCCAATGGACAGGGTCCTACGAGCAGTACTTC.

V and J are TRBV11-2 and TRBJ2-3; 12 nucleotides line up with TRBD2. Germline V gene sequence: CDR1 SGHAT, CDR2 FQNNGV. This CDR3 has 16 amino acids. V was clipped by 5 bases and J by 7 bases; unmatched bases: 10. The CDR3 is CASSRQLAGGLYTQYF. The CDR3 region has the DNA TGTGCCAGCAGCCGGCAGCTAGCGGGGGGGCTATATACGCAGTATTTT.

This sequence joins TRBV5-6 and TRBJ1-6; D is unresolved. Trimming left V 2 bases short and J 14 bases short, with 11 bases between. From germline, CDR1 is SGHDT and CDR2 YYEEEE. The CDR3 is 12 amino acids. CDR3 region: CASSLLSGSLHF. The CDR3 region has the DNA TGTGCCAGCAGCTTACTCAGCGGCTCCCTCCACTTT.

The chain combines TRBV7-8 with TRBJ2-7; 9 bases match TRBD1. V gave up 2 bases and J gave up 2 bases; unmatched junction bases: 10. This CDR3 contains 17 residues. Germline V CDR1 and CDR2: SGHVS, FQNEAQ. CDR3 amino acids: CASSLYPRTGVPYEQYF. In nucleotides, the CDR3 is TGTGCCAGCAGCTTATACCCCCGGACAGGGGTTCCCTACGAGCAGTACTTC.

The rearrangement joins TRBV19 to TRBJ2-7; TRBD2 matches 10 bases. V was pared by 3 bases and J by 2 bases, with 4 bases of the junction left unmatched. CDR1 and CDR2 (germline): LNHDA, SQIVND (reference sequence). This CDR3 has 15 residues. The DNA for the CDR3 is TGTGCCAGTAGTATGGATAGCGGGGGGACCTACGAGCAGTACTTC. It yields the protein CASSMDSGGTYEQYF.

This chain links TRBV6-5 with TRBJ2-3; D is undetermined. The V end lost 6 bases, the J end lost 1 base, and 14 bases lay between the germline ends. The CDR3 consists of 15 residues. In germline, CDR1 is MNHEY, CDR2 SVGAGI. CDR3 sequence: CASSRSGVRTDTQYF. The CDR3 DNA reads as TGTGCCAGCAGCCGGAGTGGGGTTCGCACAGATACGCAGTATTTT.

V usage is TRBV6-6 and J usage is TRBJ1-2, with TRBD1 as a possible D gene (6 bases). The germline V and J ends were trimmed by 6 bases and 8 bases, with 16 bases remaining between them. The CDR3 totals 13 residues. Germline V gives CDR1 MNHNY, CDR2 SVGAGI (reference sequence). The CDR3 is CASSRQEGGGYTF. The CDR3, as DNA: TGTGCCAGCAGCCGACAGGAAGGCGGGGGCTACACCTTC.

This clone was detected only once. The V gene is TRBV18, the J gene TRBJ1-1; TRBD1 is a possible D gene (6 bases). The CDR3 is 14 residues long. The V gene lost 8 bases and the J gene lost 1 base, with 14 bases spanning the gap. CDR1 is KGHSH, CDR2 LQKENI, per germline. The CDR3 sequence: CASAPQGGNTEAFF. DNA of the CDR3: TGTGCCAGCGCCCCACAGGGCGGGAACACTGAAGCTTTCTTT.